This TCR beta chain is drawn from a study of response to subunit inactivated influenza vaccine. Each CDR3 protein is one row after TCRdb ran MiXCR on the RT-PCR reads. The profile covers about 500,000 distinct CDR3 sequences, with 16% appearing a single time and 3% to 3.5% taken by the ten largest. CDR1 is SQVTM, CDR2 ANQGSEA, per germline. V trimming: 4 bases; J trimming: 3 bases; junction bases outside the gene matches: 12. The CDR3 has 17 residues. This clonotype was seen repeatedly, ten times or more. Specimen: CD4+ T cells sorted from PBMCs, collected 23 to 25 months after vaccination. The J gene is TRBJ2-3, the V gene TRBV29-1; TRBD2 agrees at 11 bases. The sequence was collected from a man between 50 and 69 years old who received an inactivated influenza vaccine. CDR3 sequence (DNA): TGCAGCGTTGTAGGTATTAGCGGGAGGGGAGATACAGATACGCAGTATTTT. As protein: CSVVGISGRGDTDTQYF.